The 10 T cell receptor beta chains below come from one sample, sequenced in a study of T cell responses to AZD1222 COVID-19 vaccine (dated by TCRdb to about 2021). Receptor amplification or capture employed the immunoSEQ multiplex PCR assay. This immuneACCESS table, as held by TCRdb, lists in-frame sequences with V and J called but not all clones. Of the missing ones, under half trace to an unresolved V gene in checked studies; the others have no known cause. This sample is represented by around 140,000 clones; approximately 85% of them were singletons. 7.9% of the sample lies in the top ten. Taken with the paper, the label for time point translates to: about 28 days (+/-7) after the second vaccine dose. The sample's treatment or condition label, in plain terms: meningococcal conjugate vaccine given as trial control. The sample in question was peripheral blood, obtained 28 days after the second dose of the MenACWY control vaccine. Every receptor here comes from an adult who received the MenACWY meningococcal vaccine as a control.

The chain couples TRBV9 to TRBJ1-3, with D possibly matching TRBD1 (5 bases). This CDR3 is built from 16 residues. The V end lost 3 bases, the J end lost 0 bases, and 13 bases lay between the germline ends. Looked up from germline, CDR1 is SGDLS and CDR2 is YYNGEE. CDR3 coding DNA: TGTGCCAGCAGCGAGGGACGGATGAGCTCTGGAAACACCATATATTTT. It yields the protein CASSEGRMSSGNTIYF.

This clone was counted a single time. The chain is built from TRBV6-5 and TRBJ1-1; no firm D call. The germline V and J ends were trimmed by 2 bases and 4 bases, with 8 bases remaining between them. Germline V gives CDR1 MNHEY, CDR2 SVGAGI. The CDR3 extends over 13 amino acids. The CDR3 is CASSYGYLTEAFF. The DNA of the CDR3 is TGTGCCAGCAGTTACGGGTATCTCACTGAAGCTTTCTTT.

CDR3 sequence reads: CASSIFQGANTGELFF. CDR3 in DNA: TGTGCCAGCAGCATTTTCCAGGGAGCGAACACCGGGGAGCTGTTTTTT. V is TRBV5-6 and J is TRBJ2-2, with D tentatively TRBD1 or TRBD2 (5 bases each). The V end lost 4 bases, the J end lost 0 bases, and 13 bases lay between the germline ends. This CDR3 has 16 amino acids. CDR1 is SGHDT and CDR2 is YYEEEE in the germline V gene.

The chain recombines TRBV5-1 with TRBJ2-5, with TRBD2 as a possible D gene (6 bases). The V gene's germline CDR1 is SGHRS and CDR2 YFSETQ. With 3 bases removed from V and 2 bases from J, the gap between germline ends came to 14 bases. The length of the CDR3 is 15 residues. DNA of the CDR3: TGCGCCAGCAGCTCGAACTACGGGGGTCAAGAGACCCAGTACTTC. This translates into CASSSNYGGQETQYF.

The gene calls are TRBV27 and TRBJ1-2; 7 nucleotides align to TRBD1. The germline gives CDR1 MNHEY, CDR2 SMNVEV (reference sequence). This CDR3 spans 14 amino acids. With 5 bases clipped from V and 5 bases from J, the junction kept 8 bases outside the gene matches. CDR3 residues: CASSTNGQEYGYTF. The DNA of the CDR3 is TGTGCCAGCAGTACAAACGGACAGGAGTATGGCTACACCTTC.

The rearrangement uses TRBV19 and TRBJ2-1; D possibly corresponds to TRBD2 (8 bases). CDR1 and CDR2 from the germline V gene are LNHDA and SQIVND (reference sequence). CDR3 length: 15 residues. V lost 7 bases and J 2 bases, leaving 15 bases between the germline ends. The CDR3 sequence: CASIGGGRPYNEQFF. In DNA, the CDR3 is TGTGCCAGTATAGGGGGCGGGAGGCCCTACAATGAGCAGTTCTTC.

This clone was seen only once. The chain carries TRBV6-5 and TRBJ1-5; D ambiguous. This CDR3 is built from 15 residues. Germline loops: CDR1 MNHEY, CDR2 SVGAGI. V was trimmed by 6 bases and J by 2 bases, leaving 14 bases between them. CDR3: CASRVSGMGNQPQHF. DNA of the CDR3: TGTGCCAGCAGGGTGAGCGGTATGGGCAATCAGCCCCAGCATTTT.

The chain links TRBV11-3 to TRBJ1-2; D call uncertain. V was shortened by 3 bases and J by 4 bases, with 3 bases between the two germline ends. The germline V gene has CDR1 SGHNT and CDR2 YENEEA. The CDR3 extends over 11 amino acids. As DNA, the CDR3 is TGTGCCAGCAGCTTCGGCTATGGCTACACCTTC. Residues: CASSFGYGYTF. The entire variable domain, with the rest obtained from reference TRBV11-3 and TRBJ1-2, is as follows: EAGVVQSPRYKIIEKKQPVAFWCNPISGHNTLYWYLQNLGQGPELLIRYENEEAVDDSQLPKDRFSAERLKGVDSTLKIQPAELGDSAVYLCASSFGYGYTFGSGTRLTVV.

V gene TRBV5-1 combines with J gene TRBJ2-3; weak D call: TRBD2 (5 bases). Between the trimmed V and J ends, which lost 2 bases and 3 bases, there was a span of 22 bases. From germline, CDR1 is SGHRS and CDR2 YFSETQ. CDR3 length: 18 residues. The CDR3 nucleotides are TGCGCCAGCAGCTTCTCGAGTTCCGGCGGGTTATTTACAGATACGCAGTATTTT. This sequence encodes CASSFSSSGGLFTDTQYF.

The rearrangement links TRBV4-1 to TRBJ1-2; D gene ambiguous. Per germline, CDR1 MGHRA and CDR2 YSYEKL. The CDR3 is 12 amino acids. Between the trimmed V and J ends, which lost 4 bases and 8 bases, there was a span of 11 bases. The CDR3 loop reads CASSRGPGGYTF. For the CDR3, the DNA is TGCGCCAGCAGCCGAGGACCTGGGGGCTACACCTTC.